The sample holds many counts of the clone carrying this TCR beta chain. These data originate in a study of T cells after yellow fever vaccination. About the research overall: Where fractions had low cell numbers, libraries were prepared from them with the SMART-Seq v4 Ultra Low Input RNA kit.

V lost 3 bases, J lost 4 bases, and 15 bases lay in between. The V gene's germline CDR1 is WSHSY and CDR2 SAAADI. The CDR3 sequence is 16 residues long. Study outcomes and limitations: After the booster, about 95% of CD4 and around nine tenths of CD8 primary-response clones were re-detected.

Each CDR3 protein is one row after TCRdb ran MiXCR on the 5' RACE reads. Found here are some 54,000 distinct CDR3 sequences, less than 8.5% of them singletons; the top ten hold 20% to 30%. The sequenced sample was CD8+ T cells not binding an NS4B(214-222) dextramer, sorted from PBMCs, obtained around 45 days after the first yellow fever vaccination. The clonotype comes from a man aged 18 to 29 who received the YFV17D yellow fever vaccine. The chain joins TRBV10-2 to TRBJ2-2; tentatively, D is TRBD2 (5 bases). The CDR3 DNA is TGCGCCAGCAGTGAAGTGGCCTCCGGAGGCACCGGGGAGCTGTTTTTT. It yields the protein CASSEVASGGTGELFF.